The 30 T cell receptor beta chains below were found in one sample sequenced in a study of neurological immune-mediated disorders. TCRdb re-derived calls from the 5' RACE reads in MiXCR, one entry per CDR3 protein. Of about 50,000 distinct CDR3 sequences listed, approximately 3% were seen once; the top ten hold over 13%. The sample was PBMCs. The source of these receptors is a woman aged 50 to 65 with multiple sclerosis.

The sample holds many counts of this clonotype. This sequence joins TRBV7-6 and TRBJ1-2; 7 positions match TRBD1. V lost 3 bases and J lost 5; bases outside the gene matches: 6. The CDR3 has 14 residues. Germline assignment: CDR1 SGHVS and CDR2 FNYEAQ. CDR3 amino acids: CASSFSGTEYGYTF. CDR3 DNA sequence: TGTGCCAGCAGCTTTTCCGGGACAGAATATGGCTACACCTTC.

The sample holds many counts of this clonotype. The chain couples TRBV25-1 to TRBJ1-1; TRBD1 is a possible D gene (6 bases). V lost 8 bases, J lost 4 bases, and 14 bases lay in between. This CDR3 spans 13 amino acids. Germline assignment: CDR1 MGHDK and CDR2 SYGVNS. In nucleotides, the CDR3 is TGTGCCAGCGAGATCAGGGGCGGCACTGAAGCTTTCTTT. This sequence encodes CASEIRGGTEAFF.

Many counts were recorded for this clonotype. The chain has TRBV5-1 and TRBJ2-2; 14 bases are a match to TRBD2. This CDR3 region has 19 residues. From germline, CDR1 is SGHRS and CDR2 YFSETQ. V shed 4 bases and J 2 bases; nucleotides not matched to a gene: 10. The CDR3 loop reads CASSRTGTSGGLNTGELFF. The CDR3 DNA reads as TGCGCCAGCAGCCGAACCGGGACTAGCGGGGGTTTAAACACCGGGGAGCTGTTTTTT. The full variable domain, rest sourced from reference TRBV5-1 and TRBJ2-2, is KAGVTQTPRYLIKTRGQQVTLSCSPISGHRSVSWYQQTPGQGLQFLFEYFSETQRNKGNFPGRFSGRQFSNSRSEMNVSTLELGDSALYLCASSRTGTSGGLNTGELFFGEGSRLTVL.

This clonotype was seen ten or more times. This chain uses TRBV20-1 with TRBJ1-2; 7 nucleotides agree with TRBD1. This CDR3 contains 11 residues. CDR1 DFQATT and CDR2 SNEGSKA come from the germline V gene (reference sequence). V lost 7 bases to trimming and J lost 7 bases; unmatched junction nucleotides: 6. CDR3 in amino acids: CSVPTGVGYTF. The DNA for the CDR3 is TGCAGTGTTCCTACAGGGGTTGGCTACACCTTC.

In this sample, this clonotype turned up many times. The chain recombines TRBV27 with TRBJ2-1; no firm D call. CDR1 MNHEY and CDR2 SMNVEV come from the germline V gene (reference sequence). The CDR3 covers 14 residues. The V and J ends lost 0 bases and 14 bases respectively, with 17 bases between them. CDR3 protein: CASSLSDKAGREFF. For the CDR3, the DNA is TGTGCCAGCAGTTTATCGGATAAGGCTGGCCGAGAGTTCTTC.

This clonotype was detected ten times or more. The chain recombines TRBV5-1 with TRBJ1-5; D is perhaps TRBD1 (5 bases). V was shortened by 2 bases and J by 5 bases, with 14 bases between the two germline ends. In germline, CDR1 is SGHRS, CDR2 YFSETQ. This CDR3 is built from 15 residues. The CDR3 sequence: CASSLEGTWDQPQHF. The CDR3 DNA sequence: TGCGCCAGCAGCTTAGAGGGGACCTGGGATCAGCCCCAGCATTTT.

This clonotype was detected many times. The chain joins TRBV12-3 or TRBV12-4 to TRBJ2-1, with unresolved D. The V and J ends lost 7 bases and 6 bases respectively, with 13 bases between them. The CDR3 loop spans 13 amino acids. The CDR3 region has the DNA TGTGCCAGCACACTGAGGCCTAGCAATGAGCAGTTCTTC. Amino acid sequence: CASTLRPSNEQFF.

At least ten counts were recorded for this clonotype. This chain joins TRBV20-1 and TRBJ2-3, with D perhaps matching TRBD2 (6 bases). CDR1 is DFQATT and CDR2 is SNEGSKA in the germline V gene (reference sequence). Trimming cost V 6 bases and J 7 bases, with 20 bases left between them. CDR3 length: 14 residues. In DNA, the CDR3 is TGCAGTGCCCCTCCAGGAGGGATCCAGAATACGCAGTATTTT. Translation: CSAPPGGIQNTQYF.

Ten or more counts support this clonotype. V is TRBV20-1 and J is TRBJ2-3; a possible D gene is TRBD1 (6 bases). The germline gives CDR1 DFQATT, CDR2 SNEGSKA (reference sequence). V was trimmed by 0 bases and J by 2 bases, leaving 9 bases between them. There are 14 residues in the CDR3. CDR3: CSARETGFTDTQYF. DNA of the CDR3: TGCAGTGCTAGAGAGACAGGATTCACAGATACGCAGTATTTT.

A few counts support this clonotype. The chain carries TRBV5-1 and TRBJ1-1; the D gene is possibly TRBD1 (5 bases). Per germline, CDR1 SGHRS and CDR2 YFSETQ. The CDR3 extends over 15 amino acids. The V gene lost 5 bases and the J gene lost 3 bases, with 17 bases spanning the gap. The CDR3 region is CASRQSGIEDTEAFF. The CDR3 DNA reads as TGCGCCAGCAGACAATCAGGGATAGAGGACACTGAAGCTTTCTTT.

Many counts were recorded for this clonotype. This chain connects TRBV15 to TRBJ2-1; weak D call: TRBD2 (6 bases). Trimming removed 1 base from V and 6 bases from J, with 10 bases in between. Germline-derived CDR1 and CDR2 are LNHNV and YYDKDF (reference sequence). The CDR3 totals 14 residues. In nucleotides, the CDR3 is TGTGCCACCAGCAGAGGGCTAGCGCCCAATGAGCAGTTCTTC. Translation gives CATSRGLAPNEQFF.

In this sample, this clonotype turned up many times. This chain joins TRBV5-1 and TRBJ2-3; TRBD2 matches at 10 bases. The CDR3 loop spans 17 amino acids. V was clipped by 5 bases and J by 6 bases; unmatched bases: 15. Germline V CDR1 and CDR2: SGHRS, YFSETQ. CDR3 sequence (DNA): TGCGCCAGCAGTGGACTAGCGGCGGGGCTATCCGTCGATACGCAGTATTTT. This encodes CASSGLAAGLSVDTQYF.

This clonotype was seen repeatedly, ten times or more. The chain joins TRBV20-1 to TRBJ2-3, with D perhaps matching TRBD1 (6 bases). Trimming shortened V by 3 bases and J by 4 bases, and 14 bases separated the two germline ends. This CDR3 region has 14 residues. Germline-derived CDR1 and CDR2 are DFQATT and SNEGSKA (reference sequence). CDR3 sequence: CSASLLGAADTQYF. CDR3 DNA sequence: TGCAGTGCTAGTTTGCTGGGGGCAGCAGATACGCAGTATTTT.

This clonotype was picked up many times. The chain carries TRBV6-2 or TRBV6-3 and TRBJ1-5, with D uncertain. CDR3 length: 17 residues. Germline values: CDR1 MNHEY, CDR2 SVGEGT. Trimming took off 3 bases at V and 6 bases at J, with 21 bases between the two ends. The CDR3 region has the DNA TGTGCCAGCAGTTATCCCGTCCGACCCGGGATATCTCAGCCCCAGCATTTT. This codes for CASSYPVRPGISQPQHF.

Many counts were recorded for this clonotype. The rearrangement joins TRBV5-1 to TRBJ2-2; D not certain. The CDR3 is 14 residues long. Per germline, CDR1 SGHRS and CDR2 YFSETQ. The germline V and J ends were trimmed by 5 bases and 2 bases, with 10 bases remaining between them. The DNA of the CDR3 is TGCGCCAGCAGGCCCGGGCTCAACACCGGGGAGCTGTTTTTT. The encoded protein is CASRPGLNTGELFF.

This clonotype turned up a few times. This rearrangement joins TRBV7-6 to TRBJ2-7; 16 nucleotides line up with TRBD2. CDR1 SGHVS and CDR2 FNYEAQ come from the germline V gene. This CDR3 is 17 amino acids long. Trimming cost V 3 bases and J 6 bases; bases outside gene matches: 8. The CDR3 reads CASSFDRGLAGGGEQYF. The CDR3, as DNA: TGTGCCAGCAGCTTCGACCGGGGACTAGCGGGAGGGGGCGAGCAGTACTTC.

This clonotype was detected many times. The CDR3 spells CSASHRGQETQYF. CDR3 nucleotide sequence: TGCAGTGCTTCCCACAGGGGCCAAGAGACCCAGTACTTC. This chain links TRBV20-1 with TRBJ2-5; 7 bases fit TRBD1. The ends lost 5 bases at V and 1 base at J; junction bases unmatched: 4. The CDR3 totals 13 residues. In germline, CDR1 is DFQATT, CDR2 SNEGSKA (reference sequence).

The CDR3 is CASSSLGGSTDTQYF. The CDR3 nucleotides are TGTGCCAGCAGCTCGTTAGGGGGGAGCACAGATACGCAGTATTTT. The V and J genes are TRBV11-2 and TRBJ2-3; either TRBD1 or TRBD2 may fit D (6 bases each). Deletions cut 4 bases from V and 0 bases from J, with 11 bases between. Germline V gives CDR1 SGHAT, CDR2 FQNNGV. The CDR3 sequence is 15 residues long.

This clonotype was seen at least ten times. The CDR3 DNA sequence: TGCAGCGTTGACTCGACTAGCCAAACCTCCTACAATGAGCAGTTCTTC. Translating it yields CSVDSTSQTSYNEQFF. V is TRBV29-1 and J is TRBJ2-1; 7 bases are shared with TRBD2. The CDR3 loop spans 16 amino acids. Trimming took 3 bases from V and 0 from J; bases not matched to a gene: 8. Germline V lookup: CDR1 SQVTM, CDR2 ANQGSEA.

This clonotype was detected ten times or more. This chain joins TRBV20-1 and TRBJ1-5; no clear D gene. Looked up from germline, CDR1 is DFQATT and CDR2 is SNEGSKA (reference sequence). This CDR3 is built from 13 residues. The V end was cut by 5 bases, the J end by 0 bases, with 8 bases between. The chain's CDR3 is CSASDFSNQPQHF. DNA of the CDR3: TGCAGTGCTTCGGACTTTAGCAATCAGCCCCAGCATTTT.

This clonotype was seen repeatedly, ten times or more. V is TRBV24-1 and J is TRBJ2-1; D might be TRBD1 (6 bases). CDR3 size: 16 residues. The V gene lost 4 bases and the J gene lost 4 bases, with 16 bases spanning the gap. Germline CDR1 and CDR2: KGHDR and SFDVKD. CDR3 in DNA: TGTGCCACCAGTGACTACAGGGCGTCAGGGTACAATGAGCAGTTCTTC. Its translation is CATSDYRASGYNEQFF.

This clonotype was seen many times. The genes are TRBV7-3 and TRBJ2-3; D gene uncertain. The CDR3 length is 13 residues. From germline, CDR1 is SGHTA and CDR2 FQGTGA. Trimming left V 5 bases short and J 2 bases short, with 8 bases between. CDR3 sequence: CASSTRNTDTQYF. For the CDR3, the DNA is TGTGCCAGCAGCACCCGGAACACAGATACGCAGTATTTT.

This clonotype occurred many times. The rearrangement joins TRBV27 to TRBJ1-5; the D is unclear. V lost 3 bases, J lost 0 bases, and 9 bases lay in between. Germline CDR1 MNHEY, CDR2 SMNVEV (reference sequence). The CDR3 extends over 15 amino acids. CDR3 residues: CASSFIGDSNQPQHF. The CDR3 nucleotides are TGTGCCAGCAGTTTCATTGGGGATAGCAATCAGCCCCAGCATTTT.

This clonotype was counted ten times or more. V gene TRBV5-1 combines with J gene TRBJ1-4; no definite D call. V gave up 0 bases and J gave up 8 bases, with 14 bases separating them. The length of the CDR3 is 15 residues. Germline assignment: CDR1 SGHRS and CDR2 YFSETQ. Here the CDR3 reads CASSLVEGGNEKLFF. For the CDR3, the DNA is TGCGCCAGCAGCTTGGTGGAGGGAGGGAACGAAAAACTGTTTTTT.

In its sample, this clonotype was seen many times. V gene TRBV5-6 combines with J gene TRBJ1-1; D not certain. The CDR3 loop spans 13 amino acids. Germline V CDR1 and CDR2: SGHDT, YYEEEE. Trimming removed 0 bases at V and 4 bases at J, with 7 bases between. The CDR3 reads CASSLGQPTEAFF. The CDR3 bases are TGTGCCAGCAGCTTGGGGCAGCCCACTGAAGCTTTCTTT.

This clonotype came up many times. The genes are TRBV20-1 and TRBJ1-1, with a possible D match to TRBD1 (5 bases). CDR3 length equals 14 residues. Germline values: CDR1 DFQATT, CDR2 SNEGSKA (reference sequence). Trimming stripped 5 bases from V and 6 bases from J, with 19 bases between. CDR3 sequence reads: CSAPGVVGLPEAFF. CDR3 coding DNA: TGCAGTGCTCCGGGGGTGGTAGGATTACCTGAAGCTTTCTTT.

The rearrangement uses TRBV7-2 and TRBJ2-7, with D uncertain. V lost 3 bases and J lost 1, with 7 bases in between. The germline CDR1 and CDR2 sequences are SGHTA and FQGNSA. This CDR3 region has 13 residues. CDR3 nucleotides: TGTGCCAGCAGCTTGGTCAGTTCCTACGAGCAGTACGTC. It is translated as CASSLVSSYEQYV.

This clonotype was found many times. This rearrangement joins TRBV20-1 to TRBJ2-5; TRBD1 might be the D (6 bases). V lost 3 bases and J 5 bases, leaving 13 bases between the germline ends. Germline CDR1 is DFQATT and CDR2 is SNEGSKA (reference sequence). The CDR3 runs to 13 residues. CDR3 nucleotides: TGCAGTGCTAGTACAGGGCGGACGGAGACCCAGTACTTC. Its protein product is CSASTGRTETQYF.

This clonotype was counted many times. The chain employs TRBV7-2 and TRBJ1-1; 9 nucleotides align to TRBD1. CDR1 and CDR2 from the germline V gene are SGHTA and FQGNSA. The CDR3 consists of 13 residues. With V trimmed by 5 bases and J by 4 bases, 2 bases remained unmatched. The CDR3 loop is CASSRGQGTEAFF. As DNA, the CDR3 is TGTGCCAGCAGCAGGGGACAGGGCACTGAAGCTTTCTTT.

This clonotype was seen ten or more times. The genes are TRBV6-6 and TRBJ2-3, with no clear D. Germline CDR1 reads MNHNY; CDR2 reads SVGAGI (reference sequence). This CDR3 has 12 amino acids. V was clipped by 6 bases and J by 6 bases, with 10 bases between them. CDR3 amino acids: CASSYLRDTQYF. CDR3 nucleotide sequence: TGTGCCAGCAGCTATTTAAGGGATACGCAGTATTTT.